One sample yielded the 24 T cell receptor beta chains listed below, sequenced in a study of T cell clones after liver transplantation. Sequencing of dividing CFSE-low cells from the MLR defined alloreactive TCRbeta sequences. TCRdb's copy holds only in-frame clones and misses some; the assay was immunoSEQ multiplex PCR. The sample records over 5,000 clones, around 29% being singletons. No antigen is known for these receptors. The sequenced material came from CD4+ T cells from cultured PBMCs. Every receptor here comes from a human patient who received a liver transplant. The graft donor may have contributed some T cells.

This chain uses TRBV11-3 with TRBJ2-5; 8 nucleotides line up with TRBD2. Trimming took 0 bases from V and 6 from J; bases not matched to a gene: 3. CDR1 is SGHNT, CDR2 YENEEA, per germline. CDR3 length: 14 residues. The CDR3 is CASSLDPGGQTQYF. As DNA, the CDR3 is TGTGCCAGCAGCTTAGATCCGGGAGGGCAGACCCAGTACTTC.

In its sample, this clone is medium-sized. V is TRBV10-3 and J is TRBJ1-5, with a possible D match to TRBD1 (5 bases). The CDR3 length is 14 residues. V was shortened by 6 bases and J by 0 bases, with 9 bases between the two germline ends. The germline V gene encodes CDR1 ENHRY and CDR2 SYGVKD. The CDR3 DNA reads TGTGCCATCAGGGGTGACAGTAGCAATCAGCCCCAGCATTTT. It specifies CAIRGDSSNQPQHF.

V gene TRBV7-6 combines with J gene TRBJ2-5; 8 bases agree with TRBD1. The CDR3 runs to 14 residues. The V gene's germline CDR1 is SGHVS and CDR2 FNYEAQ. The V and J ends lost 5 bases and 5 bases, in that order; junction bases with no gene match: 7. CDR3 residues: CASSLRQGRETQYF. CDR3 DNA sequence: TGTGCCAGCAGCCTAAGACAGGGGAGGGAGACCCAGTACTTC. The variable domain in full, completed from reference TRBV7-6 and TRBJ2-5, reads GAGVSQSPRYKVTKRGQDVALRCDPISGHVSLYWYRQALGQGPEFLTYFNYEAQQDKSGLPNDRFSAERPEGSISTLTIQRTEQRDSAMYRCASSLRQGRETQYFGPGTRLLVL.

This clone was counted between two and nine times. The chain couples TRBV19 to TRBJ1-1, with D tentatively TRBD1 (6 bases). CDR1 is LNHDA and CDR2 is SQIVND in the germline V gene (reference sequence). CDR3 length: 15 residues. Trimming stripped 7 bases from V and 2 bases from J, with 17 bases between. CDR3 in amino acids: CASTQGQTLNTEAFF. The DNA for the CDR3 is TGTGCCAGTACACAGGGCCAGACTTTAAACACTGAAGCTTTCTTT.

V gene TRBV5-1 combines with J gene TRBJ2-1; D is possibly TRBD2 (5 bases). In germline, CDR1 is SGHRS, CDR2 YFSETQ. This CDR3 comprises 12 residues. V shed 3 bases and J shed 8 bases, with 9 bases lying between them. DNA of the CDR3: TGCGCCAGCAGCTCTAGCCTGGATGAGCAGTTCTTC. It translates to CASSSSLDEQFF.

The chain employs TRBV4-2 and TRBJ1-2; tentatively, D is TRBD1 (6 bases). Looked up from germline, CDR1 is LGHNA and CDR2 is YNFKEQ. The CDR3 totals 14 residues. Trimming left V 4 bases short and J 5 bases short, with 14 bases between. In DNA, the CDR3 is TGTGCCAGCAGCCGAGAGGAAGGGGGATATGGCTACACCTTC. This gives the protein CASSREEGGYGYTF.

The table lists this clone with a count of one. V usage is TRBV5-1 and J usage is TRBJ1-4; 9 positions agree with TRBD1. In germline, CDR1 is SGHRS, CDR2 YFSETQ. The junction had 7 bases not matched to a gene; V was cut back by 0 bases and J by 7 bases. This CDR3 spans 16 amino acids. The CDR3 nucleotides read TGCGCCAGCAGCTTGGTACCGGGACAGGGAGGTGAAAAACTGTTTTTT. Protein: CASSLVPGQGGEKLFF. Together with reference TRBV5-1 and TRBJ1-4, the CDR3 gives the full variable domain: KAGVTQTPRYLIKTRGQQVTLSCSPISGHRSVSWYQQTPGQGLQFLFEYFSETQRNKGNFPGRFSGRQFSNSRSEMNVSTLELGDSALYLCASSLVPGQGGEKLFFGSGTQLSVL.

V usage is TRBV11-1 and J usage is TRBJ2-7, with 7 bases that match TRBD2. CDR3 length: 15 amino acids. Trimming took 5 bases from V and 4 from J; bases not matched to a gene: 11. The V gene's germline CDR1 is SGHAT and CDR2 FQDESV (reference sequence). CDR3 residues: CASSPRGREDYEQYF. Written as DNA, the CDR3 is TGTGCCAGCAGCCCTCGAGGGAGGGAGGATTACGAGCAGTACTTC.

The table lists this clone with a few counts. The chain recombines TRBV19 with TRBJ1-5; tentatively, D is TRBD1 (5 bases). V was clipped by 6 bases and J by 4 bases, with 13 bases between them. The CDR3 consists of 14 residues. Looked up from germline, CDR1 is LNHDA and CDR2 is SQIVND (reference sequence). CDR3 amino acids: CASREGPGNQPQHF. CDR3 sequence (DNA): TGTGCCAGTAGAGAGGGACCGGGAAATCAGCCCCAGCATTTT.

V and J are TRBV10-3 and TRBJ2-3; 9 bases fit TRBD2. The CDR3 covers 16 residues. Germline loops: CDR1 ENHRY, CDR2 SYGVKD. Trimming at V came to 5 bases and at J to 1 base, leaving 7 bases not matched to a gene. The CDR3 here is CAISPGLAKGTDTQYF. CDR3 DNA: TGTGCCATCAGTCCGGGACTAGCCAAAGGCACAGATACGCAGTATTTT.

The V gene is TRBV28, the J gene TRBJ2-2; no definite D call. Germline V CDR1 and CDR2: MDHEN, SYDVKM. The CDR3 length is 12 residues. Trimming removed 6 bases from V and 1 base from J, with 3 bases in between. The CDR3 loop reads CASRRNTGELFF. The DNA of the CDR3 is TGTGCCAGCAGAAGGAACACCGGGGAGCTGTTTTTT.

This clone was seen only a few times. This CDR3 is also generated by other DNA sequences in the sample. This chain uses TRBV19 with TRBJ2-3; D is ambiguous. Trimming removed 5 bases from V and 2 bases from J, with 5 bases in between. The germline gives CDR1 LNHDA, CDR2 SQIVND (reference sequence). There are 12 residues in the CDR3. The CDR3 sequence is CASSPNTDTQYF. The CDR3 DNA reads as TGTGCCAGTAGTCCTAACACAGATACGCAGTATTTT.

The V gene is TRBV27, the J gene TRBJ1-6; 9 bases are a match to TRBD1. The CDR3 extends over 15 amino acids. Germline assignment: CDR1 MNHEY and CDR2 SMNVEV (reference sequence). V shed 5 bases and J 7 bases; nucleotides not matched to a gene: 6. As DNA, the CDR3 is TGTGCCAGCAGTCCTTGGGACAGGGACAATTCACCCCTCCACTTT. The encoded protein is CASSPWDRDNSPLHF.

The genes are TRBV6-1 and TRBJ1-2; tentative D call: TRBD1 (5 bases). CDR3 length: 12 amino acids. V lost 5 bases and J 6 bases, leaving 10 bases between the germline ends. Germline V gene data show CDR1 as MNHNS and CDR2 as SASEGT. Here the CDR3 reads CASSRGPDGYTF. CDR3 sequence (DNA): TGTGCCAGCAGTAGGGGACCGGATGGCTACACCTTC.

The rearrangement links TRBV19 to TRBJ2-1, with TRBD2 identical over 11 bases. V lost 6 bases to trimming and J lost 5 bases; unmatched junction nucleotides: 9. The CDR3 runs to 16 residues. The germline gives CDR1 LNHDA, CDR2 SQIVND (reference sequence). The CDR3 DNA reads TGTGCCAGTAGCAACGGGACTAGCGGTTTTCACAATGAGCAGTTCTTC. Protein sequence: CASSNGTSGFHNEQFF.

This clone was recorded a few times. This sequence joins TRBV7-8 and TRBJ2-7; tentatively, D is TRBD1 (5 bases). The germline CDR1 and CDR2 sequences are SGHVS and FQNEAQ. CDR3 size: 12 residues. Trimming removed 3 bases at V and 6 bases at J, with 9 bases between. The CDR3 sequence is CASSLGLVEQYF. The CDR3 DNA follows: TGTGCCAGCAGCTTGGGGCTGGTCGAGCAGTACTTC.

This clone showed up just a few times. Other DNA sequences in the same sample also yield this CDR3. The gene calls are TRBV18 and TRBJ2-5; no reliable D call. Trimming took off 2 bases at V and 2 bases at J, with 3 bases between the two ends. This CDR3 is 12 amino acids long. Germline V gene sequence: CDR1 KGHSH, CDR2 LQKENI. The CDR3 protein is CASSPGQETQYF. CDR3 DNA: TGTGCCAGCTCACCAGGACAAGAGACCCAGTACTTC.

The rearrangement uses TRBV29-1 and TRBJ1-1, with 7 nucleotides matching TRBD1. CDR3 size: 14 residues. The germline CDR1 and CDR2 sequences are SQVTM and ANQGSEA. The J segment lost 0 bases and the V segment lost 5 bases, leaving 6 bases of the junction unmatched. CDR3 DNA sequence: TGCAGCGTTAGAACAGGGGTAATGAACACTGAAGCTTTCTTT. Protein product: CSVRTGVMNTEAFF.

This clone is labeled as medium-sized. The chain links TRBV2 to TRBJ2-3, with D perhaps assigned TRBD1 or TRBD2 (5 bases each). Trimming took off 6 bases at V and 0 bases at J, with 7 bases between the two ends. The CDR3 has 13 residues. Germline values: CDR1 SNHLY, CDR2 FYNNEI. This CDR3 reads CASSWDSTDTQYF. The DNA of the CDR3 is TGTGCCAGCAGCTGGGACAGCACAGATACGCAGTATTTT.

In nucleotides, the CDR3 is TGTGCCAGCAATCGGGGCGGGAGTCAAGAGACCCAGTACTTC. Encoded protein: CASNRGGSQETQYF. The rearrangement joins TRBV6-5 to TRBJ2-5; 7 nucleotides agree with TRBD2. The length of the CDR3 is 14 residues. The germline V gene has CDR1 MNHEY and CDR2 SVGAGI. The J segment lost 2 bases and the V segment lost 7 bases, leaving 7 bases of the junction unmatched.

This chain uses TRBV11-3 with TRBJ2-5, with 8 bases identical to TRBD1. Germline V gene lookup returns CDR1 SGHNT and CDR2 YENEEA. The J segment lost 5 bases and the V segment lost 5 bases, leaving 1 base of the junction unmatched. This CDR3 is built from 12 residues. CDR3 in amino acids: CASSRQGETQYF. In DNA, the CDR3 is TGTGCCAGCAGCCGACAGGGGGAGACCCAGTACTTC.

V usage is TRBV6-6 and J usage is TRBJ2-2; no clear D. The CDR3 length is 12 residues. Germline V gene lookup returns CDR1 MNHNY and CDR2 SVGAGI (reference sequence). V was shortened by 6 bases and J by 1 base, with 3 bases between the two germline ends. CDR3: CASRRNTGELFF. Here the CDR3 DNA reads TGTGCCAGCAGAAGGAACACCGGGGAGCTGTTTTTT.

V is TRBV15 and J is TRBJ1-5; possible D gene TRBD1, 5 bases. V was pared by 5 bases and J by 5 bases, with 16 bases between. CDR1 is LNHNV, CDR2 YYDKDF, per germline (reference sequence). The CDR3 has 15 residues. CDR3 DNA sequence: TGTGCCACCAGCGGGCCTGGGGGGAAATATCAGCCCCAGCATTTT. It yields the protein CATSGPGGKYQPQHF.

This clone is classed as medium-sized. This chain joins TRBV4-2 and TRBJ2-3, with 16 bases identical to TRBD2. The CDR3 contains 18 residues. With 5 bases clipped from V and 2 bases from J, the junction kept 7 bases outside the gene matches. Germline CDR1 LGHNA, CDR2 YNFKEQ. Written as DNA, the CDR3 is TGTGCCAGCAGCTACACCGGGACTAGCGGGGGGGCCACAGATACGCAGTATTTT. Its protein is CASSYTGTSGGATDTQYF.